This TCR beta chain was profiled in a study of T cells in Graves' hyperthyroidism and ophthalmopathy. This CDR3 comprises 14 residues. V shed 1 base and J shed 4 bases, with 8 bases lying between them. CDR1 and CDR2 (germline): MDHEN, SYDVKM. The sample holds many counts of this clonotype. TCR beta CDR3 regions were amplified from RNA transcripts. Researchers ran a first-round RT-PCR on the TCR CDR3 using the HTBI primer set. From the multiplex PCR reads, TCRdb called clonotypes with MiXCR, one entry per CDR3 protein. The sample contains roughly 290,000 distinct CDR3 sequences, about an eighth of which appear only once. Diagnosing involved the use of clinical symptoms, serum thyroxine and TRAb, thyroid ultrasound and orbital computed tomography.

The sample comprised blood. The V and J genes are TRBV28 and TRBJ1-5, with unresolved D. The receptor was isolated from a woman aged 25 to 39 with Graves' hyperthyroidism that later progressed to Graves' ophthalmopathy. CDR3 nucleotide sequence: TGTGCCAGCAGTTTATCCGGACGGAATCAGCCCCAGCATTTT. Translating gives CASSLSGRNQPQHF.